This TCR beta chain was identified during a study of PD-1 blockade in classical Hodgkin lymphoma. The study, taken as a whole, reports: Diminished baseline TCR diversity has been reported in newly diagnosed patients relative to healthy donors.

The length of the CDR3 is 16 residues. CDR1 is SGDLS and CDR2 is YYNGEE in the germline V gene. The J segment lost 6 bases and the V segment lost 4 bases, leaving 5 bases of the junction unmatched. Relapse after autologous stem cell transplantation occurred in every patient, and brentuximab vedotin exposure varied. Classifying best responses yielded complete response, partial response or progressive disease. Some clones are missing from TCRdb's copy, which holds only in-frame ones; the method was immunoSEQ multiplex PCR. The sample has roughly 38,000 clones, about 88% seen once. On this clone itself: Antigen: not known.

This receptor was taken from a human donor with classical Hodgkin lymphoma. This material consisted of peripheral blood mononuclear cells (PBMCs), taken before the second cycle of nivolumab. This chain links TRBV9 with TRBJ2-2; 14 bases are a match to TRBD2. The CDR3 DNA is TGTGCCAGCAGCCCCTTGACTAGCGGGAGGGCCGGGGAGCTGTTTTTT. Its translation is CASSPLTSGRAGELFF.